Below are 22 T cell receptor beta chains sequenced from a single sample in a study of blood T cell repertoires in COVID-19. TCRdb keeps only in-frame clones here, not all; method: immunoSEQ multiplex PCR. The sample consists of 150,000 to 180,000 clones, under 90% of them appearing once. Sequenced material: PBMCs or T cells enriched from blood (not recorded which). These receptor sequences come from a man aged 45-60 years who had recovered from COVID-19.

The chain is built from TRBV29-1 and TRBJ2-2; maybe TRBD1 (6 bases). CDR1 and CDR2 (germline): SQVTM, ANQGSEA. V gave up 6 bases and J gave up 1 base, with 9 bases separating them. This CDR3 is built from 13 residues. The CDR3 loop reads CSVSRGNTGELFF. Written as DNA, the CDR3 is TGCAGCGTATCCAGGGGGAACACCGGGGAGCTGTTTTTT.

J is TRBJ2-7 and V is TRBV30; TRBD1 aligns across 8 bases. CDR1 GTSNPN and CDR2 SVGIG come from the germline V gene (reference sequence). J was trimmed by 6 bases and V by 3 bases; bases with no gene match: 7. The CDR3 covers 13 residues. The CDR3 loop is CAWSDGQGGEQYF. CDR3 DNA: TGTGCCTGGAGCGACGGACAGGGTGGCGAGCAGTACTTC.

The chain recombines TRBV2 with TRBJ2-7; D not certain. The CDR3 has 12 residues. The germline CDR1 and CDR2 sequences are SNHLY and FYNNEI. Trimming stripped 4 bases from V and 2 bases from J, with 6 bases between. For the CDR3, the DNA is TGTGCCAGCAGTGTCGGTACCTACGAGCAGTACTTC. Translation: CASSVGTYEQYF. Based on the CDR3 plus reference TRBV2 and TRBJ2-7, the full variable domain is EPEVTQTPSHQVTQMGQEVILRCVPISNHLYFYWYRQILGQKVEFLVSFYNNEISEKSEIFDDQFSVERPDGSNFTLKIRSTKLEDSAMYFCASSVGTYEQYFGPGTRLTVT.

The V call is TRBV9, the J call TRBJ2-1; 11 positions match TRBD2. The CDR3 is made up of 18 amino acids. Germline V gene data show CDR1 as SGDLS and CDR2 as YYNGEE. V gave up 0 bases and J gave up 0 bases; unmatched junction bases: 5. CDR3 amino acids: CASSVASGGRGSYNEQFF. The CDR3 DNA is TGTGCCAGCAGCGTAGCTAGCGGGGGGCGGGGCTCCTACAATGAGCAGTTCTTC.

There are many counts of this clone. The gene calls are TRBV7-9 and TRBJ1-1; D unclear. Germline assignment: CDR1 SEHNR and CDR2 FQNEAQ (reference sequence). The CDR3 runs 14 residues. Trimming pared 4 bases from V and 1 base from J, leaving 10 bases between. CDR3: CASSSGRANTEAFF. CDR3 bases: TGTGCCAGCAGCTCCGGGAGGGCGAACACTGAAGCTTTCTTT.

The chain combines TRBV5-1 with TRBJ1-2; D not resolved. This CDR3 spans 12 amino acids. CDR1 and CDR2 (germline): SGHRS, YFSETQ. V lost 4 bases, J lost 8 bases, and 12 bases lay in between. The CDR3 DNA reads as TGCGCCAGCAGCCCCCTCGGGAACGGCTACACCTTC. Protein product: CASSPLGNGYTF.

The chain recombines TRBV30 with TRBJ1-1, with D tentatively TRBD1 (5 bases). The CDR3 contains 14 residues. Germline loops: CDR1 GTSNPN, CDR2 SVGIG (reference sequence). The V end lost 0 bases, the J end lost 2 bases, and 10 bases lay between the germline ends. The CDR3 DNA reads as TGTGCCTGGAGTGTCGGCAGGGTAAACACTGAAGCTTTCTTT. It translates to CAWSVGRVNTEAFF.

The chain links TRBV2 to TRBJ2-1; D may be TRBD1 (5 bases). The CDR3 is made up of 15 amino acids. With 3 bases removed from V and 0 bases from J, the gap between germline ends came to 9 bases. Germline CDR1 SNHLY, CDR2 FYNNEI. Here the CDR3 DNA reads TGTGCCAGCAGTGAGGAGACAGTCTCCTACAATGAGCAGTTCTTC. It encodes CASSEETVSYNEQFF.

The rearrangement joins TRBV18 to TRBJ2-7; 11 nucleotides line up with TRBD1. J was trimmed by 3 bases and V by 5 bases; bases with no gene match: 9. The CDR3 runs 16 residues. Germline V CDR1 and CDR2: KGHSH, LQKENI. Written as DNA, the CDR3 is TGTGCCAGCTCAGAGAACTCCGGGACAGGGGGCTACGAGCAGTACTTC. It specifies CASSENSGTGGYEQYF.

This clone was seen more than once but under ten times. The chain uses TRBV15 and TRBJ1-2; 8 bases are a match to TRBD1. Per germline, CDR1 LNHNV and CDR2 YYDKDF (reference sequence). This CDR3 spans 14 amino acids. Unmatched junction bases numbered 3, after V lost 4 bases and J lost 2 bases. The CDR3 sequence is CATSTDRVNYGYTF. CDR3 bases: TGTGCCACCAGCACGGACAGGGTGAACTATGGCTACACCTTC.

The chain is built from TRBV19 and TRBJ1-2; 8 bases align to TRBD1. The CDR3 has 16 amino acids. Unmatched junction bases numbered 13, after V lost 9 bases and J lost 1 base. The germline gives CDR1 LNHDA, CDR2 SQIVND (reference sequence). The CDR3 region is CASRIGTGGINYGYTF. The CDR3 nucleotides are TGTGCCAGCAGAATCGGGACAGGTGGGATTAACTATGGCTACACCTTC.

The J gene is TRBJ2-7, the V gene TRBV7-9, with D perhaps TRBD1 (5 bases). V lost 5 bases, J lost 5 bases, and 13 bases lay in between. Germline CDR1 reads SEHNR; CDR2 reads FQNEAQ (reference sequence). There are 13 residues in the CDR3. DNA for the CDR3: TGTGCCAGCAGCGCCGGCAGGGTTAACGAGCAGTACTTC. This sequence encodes CASSAGRVNEQYF.

J is TRBJ1-4 and V is TRBV9; perhaps TRBD1 as D (5 bases). CDR1 is SGDLS and CDR2 is YYNGEE in the germline V gene. The V gene lost 3 bases and the J gene lost 8 bases, with 17 bases spanning the gap. The CDR3 consists of 15 residues. The chain's CDR3 is CASSGGDSIAEKLFF. CDR3 nucleotides: TGTGCCAGCAGCGGGGGCGACAGCATCGCCGAAAAACTGTTTTTT.

This clone came up many times. Other nucleotide sequences from this sample produce the same CDR3. This rearrangement joins TRBV12-3 or TRBV12-4 to TRBJ1-2; D not resolved. The CDR3 length is 12 residues. Trimming stripped 2 bases from V and 8 bases from J, with 9 bases between. The CDR3 is CASSLSSGGYTF. DNA for the CDR3: TGTGCCAGCAGTTTATCGTCAGGCGGCTACACCTTC.

This chain joins TRBV10-3 and TRBJ1-2, with 12 nucleotides matching TRBD1. The CDR3 spans 14 residues. Germline assignment: CDR1 ENHRY and CDR2 SYGVKD. Trimming at V came to 6 bases and at J to 7 bases, leaving 6 bases not matched to a gene. The CDR3 DNA follows: TGTGCCATCAGGGGACAGGGGGCGAGCTTTGGCTACACCTTC. This translates into CAIRGQGASFGYTF.

This chain joins TRBV7-2 and TRBJ2-3, with 9 bases fitting TRBD2. The germline V gene has CDR1 SGHTA and CDR2 FQGNSA. This CDR3 contains 15 residues. With V trimmed by 0 bases and J by 3 bases, 1 base remained unmatched. The CDR3 sequence is CASSLASGGTDTQYF. Written as DNA, the CDR3 is TGTGCCAGCAGCTTAGCTAGCGGGGGAACAGATACGCAGTATTTT.

The gene calls are TRBV2 and TRBJ2-1; D may be TRBD2 (6 bases). There are 12 residues in the CDR3. Trimming removed 10 bases from V and 6 bases from J, with 13 bases in between. Germline V lookup: CDR1 SNHLY, CDR2 FYNNEI. The CDR3 loop is CAIGLSPNEQFF. CDR3 bases: TGTGCCATCGGACTAAGCCCCAATGAGCAGTTCTTC.

The V and J genes are TRBV5-6 and TRBJ2-5; D unclear. Germline CDR1 and CDR2: SGHDT and YYEEEE. CDR3 length equals 17 residues. The germline V and J ends were trimmed by 1 base and 2 bases, with 18 bases remaining between them. The CDR3 nucleotides read TGTGCCAGCAGCTTGATCCACCTGGCGGCAGCTCAAGAGACCCAGTACTTC. Encoded protein: CASSLIHLAAAQETQYF.

V and J are TRBV6-1 and TRBJ1-5; D gene unclear. Germline CDR1 and CDR2: MNHNS and SASEGT. The CDR3 runs to 16 residues. Trimming removed 2 bases from V and 4 bases from J, with 15 bases in between. The CDR3 loop reads CASSEFPTALNQPQHF. The CDR3 coding sequence is TGTGCCAGCAGTGAATTTCCCACAGCCCTGAATCAGCCCCAGCATTTT.

The table lists this clone with a count of one. The chain's CDR3 is CASSPSPTDRGEQFF. The DNA for the CDR3 is TGCGCCAGCAGCCCGTCCCCCACCGACAGAGGTGAGCAGTTCTTC. The chain recombines TRBV5-1 with TRBJ2-1; D possibly corresponds to TRBD1 (5 bases). The ends were cut back, 4 bases at V and 9 bases at J, with 20 bases in the middle. Germline V gives CDR1 SGHRS, CDR2 YFSETQ. The CDR3 spans 15 residues.

The J gene is TRBJ2-7, the V gene TRBV13; 7 nucleotides agree with TRBD1. The CDR3 has 14 amino acids. The V gene's germline CDR1 is PRHDT and CDR2 FYEKMQ (reference sequence). Losses at the gene ends were 5 bases for V and 3 bases for J; bases not matched to a gene: 7. CDR3 protein: CASSIRGSDYEQYF. The DNA of the CDR3 is TGTGCCAGCAGCATCAGGGGGTCTGACTACGAGCAGTACTTC.

The chain is built from TRBV7-3 and TRBJ2-7, with D possibly being TRBD1 (5 bases). V gave up 1 base and J gave up 2 bases, with 9 bases separating them. The germline gives CDR1 SGHTA, CDR2 FQGTGA. CDR3 size: 14 residues. The CDR3 nucleotides are TGTGCCAGCAGCTTAATGCAGGGCCCCTACGAGCAGTACTTC. It codes for CASSLMQGPYEQYF.